This TCR beta chain came from a study of shared clonotypes between healthy human individuals. Study results and limitations: The study's rarefaction showed incomplete sorted-subset sequencing despite large depth. Clonotypes that were shared across a few donors made up roughly 5% of naive CD4 clonotypes. Relative to their counterparts shared across all four donors, non-shared clonotypes exhibited diminished generation probabilities.

Each sorted subset replicate got 200 ng genomic DNA, around 29,000 genomes. Here immunoSEQ multiplex PCR was the method, and the copy in TCRdb shows in-frame clones only, minus some. The sample includes around 700,000 clones, roughly 70% of them seen just once. Germline loops: CDR1 SGHVS, CDR2 FQNEAQ. The CDR3 runs to 14 residues. V lost 2 bases to trimming and J lost 3 bases, with 8 bases between them. With regard to this clone: Its cognate antigen is unknown.

V usage is TRBV7-8 and J usage is TRBJ1-5; no reliable D call. This receptor was taken from a woman under 40 in good health. Sequenced: memory CD4+ T cells sorted from blood. Subset: CD45RA-negative fraction. The CDR3 region is CASSLQSPNQPQHF. The CDR3 region has the DNA TGTGCCAGCAGCTTACAGTCCCCCAATCAGCCCCAGCATTTT.